This T cell receptor (beta chain) was identified in a study of blood T cell repertoires in COVID-19. Study summary: The samples span acute and convalescent COVID-19 from the United States, Italy and Spain.

The CDR3 has 16 residues. Trimming took off 0 bases at V and 2 bases at J, with 10 bases between the two ends. The germline V gene has CDR1 LNHDA and CDR2 SQIVND (reference sequence). Here immunoSEQ multiplex PCR was the method, and the copy in TCRdb shows in-frame clones only, minus some. The sample lists about 50,000 clones, about 82% occurring once. This sequence was found in a woman aged 60-75 years with acute or convalescent COVID-19. The sequenced material came from peripheral blood. The chain employs TRBV19 and TRBJ2-2; maybe TRBD1 (5 bases). The CDR3 DNA reads as TGTGCCAGTAGTATAGAGTTGACAGATAACACCGGGGAGCTGTTTTTT. Residues: CASSIELTDNTGELFF.